This T cell receptor beta chain was profiled in a study of CD8 T cell repertoires and HIV-1 epitope variants. Study background: Controls were a CMV, EBV and flu peptide pool, Ebola AY9 negative control, and no-peptide well. Epitopes were three Gag families plus Nef HW9 and YT9. Overall study findings and caveats: The TAALDMSHF plasma variant had no responses, unlike KF9 (roughly five clonotypes) and HW9 (one).

Germline lookup yields CDR1 SGDLS and CDR2 YYNGEE. J lost 4 bases, V lost 1 base, and 5 bases had no gene match. CDR3 length: 16 residues. This clone was found a few times. Its antigen is undetermined. Profiling relied on immunoSEQ multiplex PCR, and the TCRdb table lists in-frame clones only, not all of them. In the table there are 80,000 to 95,000 clones, almost 75% of which are singletons. Sequenced material: uncultured baseline CD8+ T cells from peripheral blood mononuclear cells (PBMCs). The chain couples TRBV9 to TRBJ2-3, with 11 nucleotides matching TRBD2. This receptor was obtained from a male donor with HIV. The CDR3 region has the DNA TGTGCCAGCAGCGTACGAGAGGGACTAGCGGCAGATACGCAGTATTTT. The encoded protein is CASSVREGLAADTQYF.